This T cell receptor beta chain was obtained from a study of blood T cell repertoires in COVID-19. As for the study in general: Researchers got acute and convalescent COVID-19 samples from the United States, Italy and Spain. Sources were T cells, B-cell-depleted T cells, or PBMCs; the material itself was cDNA or gDNA.

Per germline, CDR1 MDHEN and CDR2 SYDVKM. The junction had 8 bases not matched to a gene; V was cut back by 7 bases and J by 9 bases. The CDR3 has 13 residues. The repertoire was sequenced with immunoSEQ multiplex PCR; TCRdb's copy has only in-frame clones and lacks some. The sample yields about 130,000 clones, 78% seen once. Sequenced input: peripheral blood. J is TRBJ2-1 and V is TRBV28; 8 nucleotides match TRBD2. The sequence came from a man aged 55-75 years who had recovered from COVID-19. The CDR3 region is CASIPAGVTEQFF. For the CDR3, the DNA is TGTGCCAGCATCCCAGCGGGAGTCACTGAGCAGTTCTTC.